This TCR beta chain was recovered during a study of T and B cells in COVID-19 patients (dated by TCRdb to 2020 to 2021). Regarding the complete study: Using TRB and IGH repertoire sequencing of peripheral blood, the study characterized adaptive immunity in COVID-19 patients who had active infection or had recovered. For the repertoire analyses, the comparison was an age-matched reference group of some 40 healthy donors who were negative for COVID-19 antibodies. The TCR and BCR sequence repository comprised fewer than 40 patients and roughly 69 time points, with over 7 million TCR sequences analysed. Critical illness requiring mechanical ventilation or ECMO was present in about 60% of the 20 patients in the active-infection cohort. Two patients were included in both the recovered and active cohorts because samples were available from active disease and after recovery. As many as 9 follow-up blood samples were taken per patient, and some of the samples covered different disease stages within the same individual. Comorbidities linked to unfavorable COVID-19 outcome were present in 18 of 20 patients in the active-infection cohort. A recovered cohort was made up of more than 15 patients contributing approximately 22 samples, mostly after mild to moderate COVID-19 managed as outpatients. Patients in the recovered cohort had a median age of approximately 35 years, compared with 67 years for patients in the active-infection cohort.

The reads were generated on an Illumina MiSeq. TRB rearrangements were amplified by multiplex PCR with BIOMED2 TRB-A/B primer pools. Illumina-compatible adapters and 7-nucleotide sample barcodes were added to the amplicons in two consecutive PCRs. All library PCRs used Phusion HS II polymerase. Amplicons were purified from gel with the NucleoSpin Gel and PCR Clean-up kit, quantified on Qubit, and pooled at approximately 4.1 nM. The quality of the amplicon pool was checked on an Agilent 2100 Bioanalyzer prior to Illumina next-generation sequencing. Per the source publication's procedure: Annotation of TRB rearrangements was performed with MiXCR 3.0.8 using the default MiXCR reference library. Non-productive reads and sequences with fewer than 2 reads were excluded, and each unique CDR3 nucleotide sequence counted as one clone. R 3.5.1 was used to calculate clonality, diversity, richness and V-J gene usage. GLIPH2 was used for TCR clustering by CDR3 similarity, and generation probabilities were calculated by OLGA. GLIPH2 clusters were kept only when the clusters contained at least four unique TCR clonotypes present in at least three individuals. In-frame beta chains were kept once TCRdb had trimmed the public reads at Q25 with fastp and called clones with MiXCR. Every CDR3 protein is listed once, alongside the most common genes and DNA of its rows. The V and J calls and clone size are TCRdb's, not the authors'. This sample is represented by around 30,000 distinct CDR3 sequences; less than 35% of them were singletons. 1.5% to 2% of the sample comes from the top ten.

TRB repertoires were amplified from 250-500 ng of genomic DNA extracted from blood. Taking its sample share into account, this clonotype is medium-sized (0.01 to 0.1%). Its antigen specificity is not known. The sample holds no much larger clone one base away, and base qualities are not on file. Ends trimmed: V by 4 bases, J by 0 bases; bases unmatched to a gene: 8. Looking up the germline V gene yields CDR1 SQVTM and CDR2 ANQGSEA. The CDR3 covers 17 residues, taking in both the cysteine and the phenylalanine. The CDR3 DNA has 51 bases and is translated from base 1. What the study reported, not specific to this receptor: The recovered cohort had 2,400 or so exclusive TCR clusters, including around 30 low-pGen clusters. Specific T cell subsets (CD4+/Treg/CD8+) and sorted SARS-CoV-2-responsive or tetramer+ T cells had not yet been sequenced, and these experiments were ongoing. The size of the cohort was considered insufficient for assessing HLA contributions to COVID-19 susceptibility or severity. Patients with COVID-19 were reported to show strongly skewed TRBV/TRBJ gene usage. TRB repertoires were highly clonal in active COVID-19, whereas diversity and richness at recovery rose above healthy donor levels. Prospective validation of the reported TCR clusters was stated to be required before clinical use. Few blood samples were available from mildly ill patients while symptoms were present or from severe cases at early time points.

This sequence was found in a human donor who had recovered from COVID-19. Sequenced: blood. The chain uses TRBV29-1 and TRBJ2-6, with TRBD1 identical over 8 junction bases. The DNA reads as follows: TGCAGCGTTGGCGGCGGGACAGGCCCCTCTGGGGCCAACGTCCTGACTTTC. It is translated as CSVGGGTGPSGANVLTF.